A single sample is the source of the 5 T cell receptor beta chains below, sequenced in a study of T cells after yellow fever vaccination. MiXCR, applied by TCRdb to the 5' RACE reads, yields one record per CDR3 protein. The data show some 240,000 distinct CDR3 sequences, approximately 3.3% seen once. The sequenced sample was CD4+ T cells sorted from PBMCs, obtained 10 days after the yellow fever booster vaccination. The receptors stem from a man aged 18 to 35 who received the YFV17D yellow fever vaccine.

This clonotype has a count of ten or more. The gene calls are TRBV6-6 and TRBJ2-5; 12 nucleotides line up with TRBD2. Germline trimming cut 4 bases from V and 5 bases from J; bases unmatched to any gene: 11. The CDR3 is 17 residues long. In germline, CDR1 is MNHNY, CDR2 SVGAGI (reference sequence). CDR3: CASSFPTSGGIGETQYF. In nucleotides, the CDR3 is TGTGCCAGCAGTTTCCCCACTAGCGGGGGGATCGGGGAGACCCAGTACTTC.

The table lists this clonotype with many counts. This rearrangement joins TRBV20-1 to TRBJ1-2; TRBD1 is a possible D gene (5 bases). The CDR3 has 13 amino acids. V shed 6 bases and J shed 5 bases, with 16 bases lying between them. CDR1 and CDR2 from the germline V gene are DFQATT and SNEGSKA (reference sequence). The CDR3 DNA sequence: TGCAGTGCCCCCGGGACGGCGCAATATGGCTACACCTTC. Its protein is CSAPGTAQYGYTF.

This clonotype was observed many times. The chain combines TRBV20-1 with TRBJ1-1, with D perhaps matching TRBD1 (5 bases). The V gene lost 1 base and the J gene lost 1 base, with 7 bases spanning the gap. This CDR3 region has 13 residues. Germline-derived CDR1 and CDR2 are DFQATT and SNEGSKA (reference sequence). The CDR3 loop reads CSARGGENTEAFF. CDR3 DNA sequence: TGCAGTGCTAGAGGGGGGGAGAACACTGAAGCTTTCTTT.

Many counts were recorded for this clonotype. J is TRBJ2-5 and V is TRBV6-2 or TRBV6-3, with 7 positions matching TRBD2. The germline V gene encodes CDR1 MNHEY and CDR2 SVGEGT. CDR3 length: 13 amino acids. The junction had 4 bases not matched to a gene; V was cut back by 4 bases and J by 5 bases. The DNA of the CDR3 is TGTGCCAGCAGTTGGGGGGGTCGGGAGACCCAGTACTTC. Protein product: CASSWGGRETQYF.

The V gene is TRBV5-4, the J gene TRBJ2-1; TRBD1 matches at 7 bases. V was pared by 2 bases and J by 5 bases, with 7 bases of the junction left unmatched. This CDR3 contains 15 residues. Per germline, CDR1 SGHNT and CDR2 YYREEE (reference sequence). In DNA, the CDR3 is TGTGCCAGCAGCTTTTTACAGGGGAGAGACAATGAGCAGTTCTTC. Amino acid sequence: CASSFLQGRDNEQFF.